The rows below give T cell receptor beta chains drawn from one sample of a study of early T cells in non-severe SARS-CoV-2 infection. Using its own MiXCR run on the 5' RACE reads, TCRdb lists one record per CDR3 protein. Found here are approximately 100,000 distinct CDR3 sequences, roughly 9.6% of them singletons; the top ten hold roughly 4.9%. The sample was whole blood. The receptors originated from an adult who was a healthcare worker with PCR-confirmed SARS-CoV-2 infection or an uninfected control (not recorded which). Each CDR3 is given with its conserved first and last residue. D genes are given only for firm matches. Expanded clones are given a class, and other clones once, few, many or no size at all.

V	D	size	J	CDR3	DNA
TRBV4-1	NA	NA	TRBJ1-2	CASSPWAGGGYGYTF	TGCGCCAGCAGCCCGTGGGCGGGGGGTGGCTATGGCTACACCTTC
TRBV15	TRBD1	NA	TRBJ2-1	CATSRDSGTGGREQFF	TGTGCCACCAGCAGAGATAGTGGGACAGGAGGGCGTGAGCAGTTCTTC
TRBV5-1	NA	few	TRBJ2-3	CASRRGTNTDTQYF	TGCGCCAGCAGACGCGGGACAAACACAGATACGCAGTATTTT
TRBV29-1	TRBD2	NA	TRBJ2-3	CSVWTSGDTQYF	TGCAGCGTATGGACTAGCGGCGATACGCAGTATTTT
TRBV6-5	NA	few	TRBJ1-3	CASSPGQVSGNTIYF	TGTGCCAGCAGCCCTGGACAAGTCTCTGGAAACACCATATATTTT
TRBV18	TRBD1	NA	TRBJ2-7	CASSTQQGVQYEQYF	TGTGCCAGCTCAACCCAACAGGGGGTTCAGTACGAGCAGTACTTC
TRBV5-1	NA	many	TRBJ2-7	CASRGGTGPYEQYF	TGCGCCAGCAGAGGAGGGACGGGCCCCTACGAGCAGTACTTC
TRBV7-9	NA	NA	TRBJ1-1	CASSSRTPGLTPAFF	TGTGCCAGCAGCTCCCGGACTCCGGGACTGACGCCAGCTTTCTTT
TRBV28	NA	NA	TRBJ1-2	CASSLGYYGYTF	TGTGCCAGCAGTTTGGGGTACTATGGCTACACCTTC
TRBV7-9	NA	NA	TRBJ1-1	CASSLISGTMDTEAFF	TGTGCCAGCAGCTTAATTTCTGGGACCATGGACACTGAAGCTTTCTTT
TRBV20-1	NA	many	TRBJ1-2	CSARASGRPYGYTF	TGCAGTGCTAGAGCCTCAGGACGGCCCTATGGCTACACCTTC
TRBV6-2/TRBV6-3	NA	few	TRBJ1-1	CASSFFEAPDTEAFF	TGTGCCAGCAGTTTCTTCGAGGCTCCGGACACTGAAGCTTTCTTT
TRBV7-9	TRBD1	many	TRBJ1-1	CASSLTGGQFEAFF	TGTGCCAGCAGCTTGACAGGGGGACAGTTTGAAGCTTTCTTT
TRBV2	TRBD2	NA	TRBJ2-5	CASSSSGGGETQYF	TGTGCCAGCAGTTCTAGCGGGGGAGGAGAGACCCAGTACTTC
TRBV3-1	NA	NA	TRBJ2-3	CASSQEVGMDTQYF	TGTGCCAGCAGCCAAGAGGTAGGGATGGATACGCAGTATTTT
TRBV2	TRBD2	many	TRBJ2-3	CASSVPSGTPDTQYF	TGTGCCAGCAGTGTCCCTAGCGGGACTCCAGATACGCAGTATTTT
TRBV20-1	NA	few	TRBJ2-5	CSARVSVETQYF	TGCAGTGCTAGAGTATCCGTGGAGACCCAGTACTTC
TRBV14	NA	many	TRBJ2-5	CASSQLLGKETQYF	TGTGCCAGCAGCCAACTACTAGGAAAAGAGACCCAGTACTTC
TRBV5-1	NA	many	TRBJ2-3	CASSHRGTGRETDTQYF	TGCGCCAGCAGCCACCGCGGTACGGGACGAGAGACAGATACGCAGTATTTT
TRBV10-3	NA	few	TRBJ1-6	CAISGRGTDSPLHF	TGTGCCATCAGTGGTCGGGGGACGGATTCACCCCTCCACTTT
TRBV9	TRBD2	few	TRBJ2-1	CASRGGGHEQFF	TGTGCCAGCAGGGGCGGGGGACATGAGCAGTTCTTC
TRBV2	NA	NA	TRBJ2-4	CASRLSGVSKNIQYF	TGTGCCAGCAGGCTCTCAGGGGTTTCCAAAAACATTCAGTACTTC